Following are 5 T cell receptor beta chains from one sample sequenced in a study of cytomegalovirus exposure and HLA in healthy donors. 60 Vbeta and 13 Jbeta primers were used in PCR. Produced via immunoSEQ multiplex PCR; TCRdb's table is partial and in-frame only. This sample carries about 160,000 clones, with around 1.4% going to the ten biggest clones. Source material: PBMCs. The receptors were sampled from a woman aged 60-75 years in good health and CMV-seronegative.

The rearrangement links TRBV7-9 to TRBJ2-7, with a tentative D call TRBD2 (6 bases). CDR1 is SEHNR and CDR2 is FQNEAQ in the germline V gene (reference sequence). The CDR3 extends over 16 amino acids. Trimming left V 5 bases short and J 4 bases short, with 21 bases between. DNA of the CDR3: TGTGCCAGCAGCGATAATGTGGGGGGACGGCTTTACGAGCAGTACTTC. This sequence encodes CASSDNVGGRLYEQYF.

The chain employs TRBV5-1 and TRBJ2-3; 13 bases match TRBD2. Losses at the gene ends were 4 bases for V and 1 base for J; bases not matched to a gene: 3. This CDR3 is 16 amino acids long. CDR1 SGHRS and CDR2 YFSETQ come from the germline V gene. The CDR3 region is CASSQLAGGGTDTQYF. The CDR3 nucleotides are TGCGCCAGCAGCCAACTAGCGGGAGGGGGCACAGATACGCAGTATTTT.

The CDR3 DNA follows: TGTGCCAGCAGCCCGACTAGCGGGACGAGGGAGACCCAGTACTTC. Translating it yields CASSPTSGTRETQYF. This rearrangement joins TRBV7-3 to TRBJ2-5, with 11 bases that match TRBD2. V gave up 5 bases and J gave up 5 bases; unmatched junction bases: 7. Germline CDR1 and CDR2: SGHTA and FQGTGA. The CDR3 length is 15 residues.

This chain uses TRBV5-1 with TRBJ2-2; TRBD1 aligns across 8 bases. The junction had 6 bases not matched to a gene; V was cut back by 4 bases and J by 4 bases. CDR1 is SGHRS and CDR2 is YFSETQ in the germline V gene. The CDR3 contains 15 residues. The CDR3 DNA follows: TGCGCCAGCAGCCCTAGGACAGGGCGCACCGGGGAGCTGTTTTTT. It translates to CASSPRTGRTGELFF.

The chain links TRBV6-1 to TRBJ1-5; no definite D call. The germline V and J ends were trimmed by 6 bases and 2 bases, with 14 bases remaining between them. The CDR3 extends over 15 amino acids. Germline CDR1 MNHNS, CDR2 SASEGT. CDR3: CASRLLLRGNQPQHF. For the CDR3, the DNA is TGTGCCAGCAGACTCCTACTCCGTGGCAATCAGCCCCAGCATTTT.